This T cell receptor (beta chain) comes out of a study of cytomegalovirus exposure and HLA in healthy donors. Study conclusions and caveats: The study flagged fewer than 200 TCR beta chains as cytomegalovirus-associated. Some highly shared sequence variants likely arose as a pipeline artifact.

This clone was seen only once. No antigen is known for it. Healthy donors of bone marrow made up the group. The CDR3 loop spans 12 amino acids. CDR1 is SQVTM, CDR2 ANQGSEA, per germline. The germline V and J ends were trimmed by 7 bases and 6 bases, with 16 bases remaining between them. 60 Vbeta and 13 Jbeta primers were used in PCR. Clones were read by immunoSEQ multiplex PCR, and TCRdb kept only the in-frame ones, dropping some. The sample contains more than 85,000 clones, 55% to 80% of which appear only once. The sequenced sample was PBMCs. The TCR comes from a female donor in good health and CMV-seronegative. The chain combines TRBV29-1 with TRBJ2-7; the D is unclear. The CDR3 sequence is CSASASGFEQYF. DNA of the CDR3: TGCAGCGCGTCCGCCTCAGGCTTCGAGCAGTACTTC.